This TCR beta chain came from a study of response to subunit inactivated influenza vaccine. TCRdb recomputed calls from the RT-PCR reads with MiXCR, one row per CDR3 protein. The sample holds around 250,000 distinct CDR3 sequences, more than 10% seen once. Study observations and caveats: The study's authors posited that every seasonal influenza vaccination enlists few new T cells.

V lost 5 bases and J 2 bases, leaving 16 bases between the germline ends. The V gene's germline CDR1 is MNHEY and CDR2 SMNVEV (reference sequence). The CDR3 is 15 residues long. Concerning this clonotype itself: What it binds is unknown.

The chain links TRBV27 to TRBJ2-7; D is tentatively TRBD1 or TRBD2 (5 bases each). The sample was non-naive T cells sorted from PBMCs, taken 14 days before vaccination. This sequence was found in a man aged 50-59 years who received an inactivated influenza vaccine. The CDR3 is CASSPGPGTTYEQYF. The CDR3 nucleotides are TGTGCCAGCAGTCCGGGGCCGGGGACGACCTACGAGCAGTACTTC.